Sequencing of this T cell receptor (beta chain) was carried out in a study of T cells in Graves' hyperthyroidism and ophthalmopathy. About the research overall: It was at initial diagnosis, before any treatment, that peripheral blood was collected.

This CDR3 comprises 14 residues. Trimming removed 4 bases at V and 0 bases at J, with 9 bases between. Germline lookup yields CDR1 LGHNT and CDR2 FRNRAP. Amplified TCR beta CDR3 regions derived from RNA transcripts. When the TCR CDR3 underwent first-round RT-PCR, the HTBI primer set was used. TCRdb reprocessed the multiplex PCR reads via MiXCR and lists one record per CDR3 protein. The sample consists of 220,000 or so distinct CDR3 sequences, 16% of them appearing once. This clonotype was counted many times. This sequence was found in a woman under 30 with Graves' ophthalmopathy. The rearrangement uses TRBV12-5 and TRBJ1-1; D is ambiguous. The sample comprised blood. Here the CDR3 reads CASGSGYMNTEAFF. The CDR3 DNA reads TGTGCTAGTGGTTCAGGATACATGAACACTGAAGCTTTCTTT.